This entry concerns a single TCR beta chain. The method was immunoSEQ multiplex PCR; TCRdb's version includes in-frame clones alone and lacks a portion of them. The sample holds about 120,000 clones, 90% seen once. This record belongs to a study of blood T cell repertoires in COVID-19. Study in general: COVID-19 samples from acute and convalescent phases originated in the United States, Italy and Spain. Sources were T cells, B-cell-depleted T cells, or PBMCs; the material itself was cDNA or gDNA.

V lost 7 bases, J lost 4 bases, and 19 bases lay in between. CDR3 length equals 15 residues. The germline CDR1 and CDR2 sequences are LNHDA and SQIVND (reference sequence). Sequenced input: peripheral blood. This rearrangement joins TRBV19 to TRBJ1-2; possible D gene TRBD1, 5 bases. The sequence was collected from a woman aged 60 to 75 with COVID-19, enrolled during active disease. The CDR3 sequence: CASTTYGGTPYGYTF. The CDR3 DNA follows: TGTGCCAGTACCACATATGGGGGGACTCCCTATGGCTACACCTTC.